Described below is a single T cell receptor beta chain sequence and its context. Authors' analysis steps: The authors estimated nucleated cell counts from reference gene primer amplification. TCRdb keeps only in-frame clones here, not all; method: immunoSEQ multiplex PCR. V, J and clone size derive from that table, while D and trimming were established from the DNA sequence. The repertoire has roughly 180,000 clones, roughly 84% of them found once; the top ten carry about 1.2%. This specimen belongs to a study of blood T cell repertoires in COVID-19. The length of the CDR3 is 15 residues. The V gene is TRBV21-1, the J gene TRBJ2-2; the table calls TRBD1, which could not be checked here. TRBV21-1 is designated a pseudogene. Sequencing input: peripheral blood. The receptor's source is a man aged 55 to 69 who had recovered from COVID-19. As DNA, the CDR3 is TGTGCCAGCAGCCCCCGGGACAGAAACACCGGGGAGCTGTTTTTT. Translating it yields CASSPRDRNTGELFF.